The clone carrying this TCR beta chain was seen at least ten times. This sample was included in a study of regulatory T cells in long-lasting Graves disease. Study information: Freshly diagnosed Graves' patients had used antithyroid drugs for under 3 months.

Time point reported: newly diagnosed GD, antithyroid drugs for less than 3 months. PBMC-extracted RNA yielded the TCR library. iRepertoire HTBI primers and Arm-PCR of CDR3 regions built TCR beta libraries. TCRdb re-called the multiplex PCR reads through MiXCR, storing one row per CDR3 protein. The sample lists 400,000 to 450,000 distinct CDR3 sequences, under 15% occurring once. The V gene end was trimmed by 5 bases and the J gene end by 1 base; junction bases not matched to a gene: 7. The CDR3 is made up of 15 amino acids. CDR1 and CDR2 (germline): DFQATT, SNEGSKA (reference sequence). A further study also used this sample, focusing on T cells in Graves' hyperthyroidism and ophthalmopathy. That report adds: Patients between 18 and 65 years old had hyperthyroidism, newly diagnosed and lasting under 2 months. Diagnosing involved the use of clinical symptoms, serum thyroxine and TRAb, thyroid ultrasound and orbital computed tomography.

The chain carries TRBV20-1 and TRBJ1-1, with 10 bases matching TRBD1. Material: peripheral blood mononuclear cells (PBMCs), obtained at new diagnosis, from a patient treated with antithyroid drugs. The sequence was collected from a woman in her thirties with Graves disease. Written as DNA, the CDR3 is TGCAGTGCTTCCTGGACAGGGGGGGGGAACACTGAAGCTTTCTTT. Residues: CSASWTGGGNTEAFF.